This entry features one TCR beta chain sequence. The source of the sample is a study of blood T cell repertoires in COVID-19. Study background: Sites across the United States, Italy and Spain contributed samples from acute and convalescent COVID-19. T cells, B-cell-depleted T cells, or PBMCs provided the cDNA or gDNA that served as material.

Seattle patients were enrolled while actively infected and followed longitudinally. In the authors' methods: Estimation of nucleated cell counts relied on the amplification of reference gene primers. Assay used: immunoSEQ multiplex PCR; TCRdb lists only in-frame clones, some missing. V, J and clone size are those of that table, while D and trimming were read from the DNA. The sample has more than 95,000 clones; 60% to 80% are singletons. Germline V CDR1 and CDR2: MDHEN, SYDVKM. Trimming stripped 4 bases from V and 6 bases from J, with 9 bases between. There are 12 residues in the CDR3. The sequence was obtained from a man older than 75 with COVID-19, enrolled during active disease. Sequenced sample: peripheral blood. This chain links TRBV28 with TRBJ1-1; tentatively, D is TRBD1 (5 bases). In DNA, the CDR3 is TGTGCCAGCAGTTGGGGGGTATCTGAAGCTTTCTTT. Translation gives CASSWGVSEAFF.